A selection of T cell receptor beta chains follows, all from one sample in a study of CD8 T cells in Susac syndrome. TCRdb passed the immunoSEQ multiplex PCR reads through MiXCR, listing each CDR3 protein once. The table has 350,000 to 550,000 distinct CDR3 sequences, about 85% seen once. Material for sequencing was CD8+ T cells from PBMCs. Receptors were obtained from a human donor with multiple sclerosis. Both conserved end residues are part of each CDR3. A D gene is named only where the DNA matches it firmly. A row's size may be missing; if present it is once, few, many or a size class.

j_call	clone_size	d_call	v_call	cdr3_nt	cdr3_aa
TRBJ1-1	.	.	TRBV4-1	TGCGCCAGCAGCCAAGAGGAGGCAGGGATGACTGAAGCTTTCTTT	CASSQEEAGMTEAFF
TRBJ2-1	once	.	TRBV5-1	TGCGCCAGCACCTCCATCGGAGGGAACAATGAGCAGTTCTTC	CASTSIGGNNEQFF
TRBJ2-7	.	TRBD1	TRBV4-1	TGCGCCAGCAGCCAAGTTTTTGCTGGGACAGCCCCCTACGAGCAGTACTTC	CASSQVFAGTAPYEQYF
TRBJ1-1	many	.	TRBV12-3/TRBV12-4	TGTGCCAGCAGCTCGGGGGGAGGCACTGAAGCTTTCTTT	CASSSGGGTEAFF
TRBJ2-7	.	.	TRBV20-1	TGCAGTGCTTCGTTCAACAGGGTTTCCTACGAGCAGTACTTC	CSASFNRVSYEQYF
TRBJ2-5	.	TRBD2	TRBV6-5	TGTGCCAGCAGTCACAACTCAGGACTAGTTGGCCAAGAGACCCAGTACTTC	CASSHNSGLVGQETQYF
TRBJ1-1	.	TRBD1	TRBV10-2	TGCGCCAGCAGTGAGTCTTTCTGGACAGGGGCTCGCACTGAAGCTTTCTTT	CASSESFWTGARTEAFF
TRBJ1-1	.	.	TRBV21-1	TGTGCCAGCAGCAGCCGGGACAGGGAACTGAACACTGAAGCTTTCTTT	CASSSRDRELNTEAFF
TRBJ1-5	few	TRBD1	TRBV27	TGTGCCAGCAGTCGGACAGGGGGCTATCAGCCCCAGCATTTT	CASSRTGGYQPQHF
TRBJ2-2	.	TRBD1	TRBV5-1	TGCGCCAGCAGGCCCGGGACAGGGGCCTCCCCGGGGGAGCTGTTTTTT	CASRPGTGASPGELFF
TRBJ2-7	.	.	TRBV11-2	TGTGCCAGCAGCTTAGTTGGGCCCTCGTACGAGCAGTACTTC	CASSLVGPSYEQYF
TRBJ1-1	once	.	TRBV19	TGTGCCAGTAGTCCCACGGGGTGGAGCACTGAAGCTTTCTTT	CASSPTGWSTEAFF
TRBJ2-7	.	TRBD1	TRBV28	TGTGCCAGCAGTTTAATCCCCGGACAGGGGATAGGAGAGCAGTACTTC	CASSLIPGQGIGEQYF
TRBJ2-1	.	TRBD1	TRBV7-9	TGTGCCAGCAGCGAAACAGGGGGCCGGTCCTACAATGAGCAGTTCTTC	CASSETGGRSYNEQFF
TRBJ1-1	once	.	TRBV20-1	TGCAGTGCTAGAGATCTGGGGGGGGCTGAAGCTTTCTTT	CSARDLGGAEAFF
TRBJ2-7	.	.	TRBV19	TGTGCCAGTAGTACCGGGACATTCGGCTACGAGCAGTACTTC	CASSTGTFGYEQYF
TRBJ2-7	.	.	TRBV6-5	TGTGCCAGCAGTTACTCGAACGGCTACGCCTACGAGCAGTACTTC	CASSYSNGYAYEQYF
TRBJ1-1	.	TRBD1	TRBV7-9	TGTGCCAGCAGCCCCGACAGGGAAGGGAACACTGAAGCTTTCTTT	CASSPDREGNTEAFF
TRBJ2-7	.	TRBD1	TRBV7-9	TGTGCCAGCAGCTTCGATTGGACAGGAACAAACGAGCAGTACTTC	CASSFDWTGTNEQYF
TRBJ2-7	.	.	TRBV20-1	TGCAGTGCTAGAGACTGGGGGACGGAATCCTACGAGCAGTACTTC	CSARDWGTESYEQYF
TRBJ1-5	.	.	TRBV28	TGTGCCAGCAGTCAAGCGGGGAGCTCCGGTTCGAGGAGCAATCAGCCCCAGCATTTT	CASSQAGSSGSRSNQPQHF
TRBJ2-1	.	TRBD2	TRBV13	TGTGCCAGCAGCCCTCGACTAGCGGCCAGCTCCTACAATGAGCAGTTCTTC	CASSPRLAASSYNEQFF
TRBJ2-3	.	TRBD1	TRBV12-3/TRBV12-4	TGTGCCAGCAGCCGGGACAGGGAAACAGATACGCAGTATTTT	CASSRDRETDTQYF
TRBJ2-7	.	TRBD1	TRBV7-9	TGTGCCAGCAGCATAACCGGGACAGGGCTGGAGCAGTACTTC	CASSITGTGLEQYF
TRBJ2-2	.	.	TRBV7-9	TGTGCCAGCAGCGTATTATTAACCGGGGAGCTGTTTTTT	CASSVLLTGELFF
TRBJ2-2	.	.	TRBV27	TGTGCCAGCAGTTCTCGGGAAGGGGAGATGGGCGGGGAGCTGTTTTTT	CASSSREGEMGGELFF
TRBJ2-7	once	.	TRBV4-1	TGCGCCAGCAGCCAAGATGACGCCCGGGAGAAGATGTACGAGCAGTACTTC	CASSQDDAREKMYEQYF
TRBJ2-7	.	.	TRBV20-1	TGCAGTGCTAGAGATCCACTCACTAGTTCCTACGAGCAGTACTTC	CSARDPLTSSYEQYF
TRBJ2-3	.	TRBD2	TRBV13	TGTGCCAGCAGCTTAGGCCCCTCTAGCGGGGTAAGCACAGATACGCAGTATTTT	CASSLGPSSGVSTDTQYF
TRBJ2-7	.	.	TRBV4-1	TGCGCCAGCAGCCAAGATTCGGGACAATTCGAGCAGTACTTC	CASSQDSGQFEQYF
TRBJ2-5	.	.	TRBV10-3	TGTGCCATCAGTGACATTGACAGAAGTTTCCAAGAGACCCAGTACTTC	CAISDIDRSFQETQYF
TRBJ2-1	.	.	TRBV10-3	TGTGCCATCAGTGAGTCGGCCGCCAGCTCCTACAATGAGCAGTTCTTC	CAISESAASSYNEQFF
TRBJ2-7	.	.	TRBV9	TGTGCCAGCAGCGTAGCGGGGGGCCCAGTCTACGAGCAGTACTTC	CASSVAGGPVYEQYF
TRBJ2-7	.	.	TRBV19	TGTGCCAGTAGTAATGCTTTAGGCGGTACCTACGAGCAGTACTTC	CASSNALGGTYEQYF
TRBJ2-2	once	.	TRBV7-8	TGTGCCACTGTCATCTTGGGTCGGACCGGGGAGCTGTTTTTT	CATVILGRTGELFF
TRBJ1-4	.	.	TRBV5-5	TGTGCCAGCAGCTTGGGGGTGGGAACAACTAATGAAAAACTGTTTTTT	CASSLGVGTTNEKLFF
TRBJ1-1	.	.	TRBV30	TGTGCCTGGAGTGTACAGAGAGCGAACACTGAAGCTTTCTTT	CAWSVQRANTEAFF
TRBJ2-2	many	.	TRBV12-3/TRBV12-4	TGTGCCAGCAAGGACACCGGGGAGCTGTTTTTT	CASKDTGELFF
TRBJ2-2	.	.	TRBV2	TGTGCCAGCTTGGGGGTTACGAACACCGGGGAGCTGTTTTTT	CASLGVTNTGELFF
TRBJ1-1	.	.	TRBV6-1	TGTGCCAGCAGCCTCCTCGGGCGCCCCGTGAACACTGAAGCTTTCTTT	CASSLLGRPVNTEAFF
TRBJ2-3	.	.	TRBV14	TGTGCCAGCAGCCAAGATTTCGAGACAGATACGCAGTATTTT	CASSQDFETDTQYF
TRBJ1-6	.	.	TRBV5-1	TGCGCCAGCAGCTTCGGGGGGGATTCACCCCTCCACTTT	CASSFGGDSPLHF